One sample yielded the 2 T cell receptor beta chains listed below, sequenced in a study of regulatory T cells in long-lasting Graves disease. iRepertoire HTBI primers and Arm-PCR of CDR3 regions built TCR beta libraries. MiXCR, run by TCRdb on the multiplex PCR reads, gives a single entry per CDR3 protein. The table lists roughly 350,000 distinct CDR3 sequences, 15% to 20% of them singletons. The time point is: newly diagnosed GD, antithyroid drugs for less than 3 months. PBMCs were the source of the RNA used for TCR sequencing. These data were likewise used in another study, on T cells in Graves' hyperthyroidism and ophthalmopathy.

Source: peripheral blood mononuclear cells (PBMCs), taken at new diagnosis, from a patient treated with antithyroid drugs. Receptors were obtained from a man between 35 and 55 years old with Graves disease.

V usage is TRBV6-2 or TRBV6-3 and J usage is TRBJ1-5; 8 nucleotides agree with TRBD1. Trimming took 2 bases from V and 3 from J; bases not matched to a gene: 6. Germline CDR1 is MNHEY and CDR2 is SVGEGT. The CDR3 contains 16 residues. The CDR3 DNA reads TGTGCCAGCAGTTACCCAGACAGGGGCTCCAATCAGCCCCAGCATTTT. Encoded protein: CASSYPDRGSNQPQHF.

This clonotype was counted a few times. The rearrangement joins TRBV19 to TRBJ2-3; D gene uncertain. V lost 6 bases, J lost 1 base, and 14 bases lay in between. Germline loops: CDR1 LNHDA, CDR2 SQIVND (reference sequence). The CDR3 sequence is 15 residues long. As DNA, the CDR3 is TGTGCCAGTAGCGAAATTACGCCAGGCACAGATACGCAGTATTTT. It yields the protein CASSEITPGTDTQYF.